The present T cell receptor beta chain was sequenced within a study of T cells in Graves' hyperthyroidism and ophthalmopathy. V was clipped by 0 bases and J by 0 bases, with 11 bases between them. Germline CDR1 is MNHEY and CDR2 is SVGAGI. CDR3 length: 17 amino acids. TCR beta CDR3 sequences were amplified from RNA transcripts. First-round RT-PCR targeting the TCR CDR3 was performed with the HTBI primer set. TCRdb ran MiXCR on the multiplex PCR reads and lists one entry per CDR3 protein. The table shows around 500,000 distinct CDR3 sequences, with around 15% occurring only once. This clonotype was seen at least ten times.

Sequenced: blood. This sequence joins TRBV6-5 and TRBJ2-2; D is unresolved. This sequence was found in a woman aged 40 to 50 with Graves' hyperthyroidism. The DNA of the CDR3 is TGTGCCAGCAGTTACTCGAAGGGCAACCCGAACACCGGGGAGCTGTTTTTT. Protein sequence: CASSYSKGNPNTGELFF.